These 28 T cell receptor beta chains were sequenced from one sample in a study of CD8 T cells in Susac syndrome. Random-hexamer reverse transcription was applied to roughly 0.5 to 1 ug RNA. MiXCR, applied by TCRdb to the immunoSEQ multiplex PCR reads, yields one record per CDR3 protein. The table lists a few hundred thousand distinct CDR3 sequences, 85% of them singletons. The sequenced material came from CD8+ T cells from PBMCs. The receptors were sampled from a human donor with multiple sclerosis.

The chain carries TRBV28 and TRBJ2-1, with D hard to call. Per the germline V gene, CDR1 is MDHEN and CDR2 is SYDVKM. This CDR3 spans 14 amino acids. V dropped 8 bases and J dropped 9 bases, with 20 bases sitting between them. This CDR3 is CASFSTSLTIEQFF. CDR3 in DNA: TGTGCCAGCTTCAGCACCTCGCTTACAATTGAGCAGTTCTTC.

The gene calls are TRBV4-3 and TRBJ2-1; D is undetermined. Trimming took 0 bases from V and 0 from J, leaving 21 bases between them. The CDR3 is 20 amino acids. Germline CDR1 reads LGHNA; CDR2 reads YSLEER. CDR3 bases: TGCGCCAGCAGCCAAGAGGACGTCGGACGGCACCTGAGCTCCTACAATGAGCAGTTCTTC. Amino acid sequence: CASSQEDVGRHLSSYNEQFF.

The rearrangement links TRBV6-1 to TRBJ2-7; tentative D call: TRBD1 (6 bases). The CDR3 has 15 residues. Germline loops: CDR1 MNHNS, CDR2 SASEGT. Trimming removed 1 base at V and 3 bases at J, with 13 bases between. The CDR3 reads CASSEGALQGYEQYF. For the CDR3, the DNA is TGTGCCAGCAGTGAAGGGGCCCTACAGGGCTACGAGCAGTACTTC.

The chain has TRBV27 and TRBJ1-2; the D is unclear. This CDR3 has 13 residues. Trimming removed 3 bases at V and 4 bases at J, with 9 bases between. Germline V CDR1 and CDR2: MNHEY, SMNVEV (reference sequence). The CDR3 protein is CASSFSRLYGYTF. The CDR3 region has the DNA TGTGCCAGCAGTTTTTCCCGACTCTATGGCTACACCTTC.

V usage is TRBV7-8 and J usage is TRBJ2-3; D assignment may be TRBD1 or TRBD2 (6 bases each). This CDR3 contains 16 residues. Germline CDR1 SGHVS, CDR2 FQNEAQ. The V end was cut by 4 bases, the J end by 0 bases, with 14 bases between. DNA for the CDR3: TGTGCCAGCAGCTCCCTAGGGGGGACTAGCACAGATACGCAGTATTTT. Translated: CASSSLGGTSTDTQYF.

This clonotype was found once. The V gene is TRBV28, the J gene TRBJ1-1, with D possibly TRBD1 on 5 matching bases. V gave up 10 bases and J gave up 1 base, with 13 bases separating them. The length of the CDR3 is 13 residues. Per germline, CDR1 MDHEN and CDR2 SYDVKM. The CDR3, as DNA: TGTGCCACGTCGGCGGGGGGGAACACTGAAGCTTTCTTT. Protein product: CATSAGGNTEAFF.

The rearrangement uses TRBV7-9 and TRBJ1-1; 9 bases match TRBD1. The germline CDR1 and CDR2 sequences are SEHNR and FQNEAQ (reference sequence). This CDR3 has 16 residues. V lost 5 bases, J lost 7 bases, and 14 bases stayed unmatched. CDR3 in amino acids: CASSPSTGGAGHEAFF. Written as DNA, the CDR3 is TGTGCCAGCAGCCCCTCGACAGGGGGAGCGGGGCATGAAGCTTTCTTT.

The chain carries TRBV6-1 and TRBJ2-3; D perhaps matches TRBD2 (5 bases). Trimming shortened V by 3 bases and J by 3 bases, and 16 bases separated the two germline ends. Germline CDR1 and CDR2: MNHNS and SASEGT. The CDR3 is 16 residues long. CDR3 sequence (DNA): TGTGCCAGCAGTGACTTCCTTAGAGGGCGAACAGATACGCAGTATTTT. It codes for CASSDFLRGRTDTQYF.

The J gene is TRBJ1-5, the V gene TRBV28; 7 bases map to TRBD1. This CDR3 comprises 19 residues. V was pared by 6 bases and J by 6 bases, with 23 bases of the junction left unmatched. Germline-derived CDR1 and CDR2 are MDHEN and SYDVKM. The CDR3 coding sequence is TGTGCCAGCAGCAGGGGGACAATCTCCGACGACATATTCGTTCAGCCCCAGCATTTT. Translation: CASSRGTISDDIFVQPQHF. The variable domain in full, completed from reference TRBV28 and TRBJ1-5, reads DVKVTQSSRYLVKRTGEKVFLECVQDMDHENMFWYRQDPGLGLRLIYFSYDVKMKEKGDIPEGYSVSREKKERFSLILESASTNQTSMYLCASSRGTISDDIFVQPQHFGDGTRLSIL.

This chain links TRBV29-1 with TRBJ2-7; D call uncertain. With 0 bases removed from V and 7 bases from J, the gap between germline ends came to 4 bases. CDR3 length: 10 residues. Germline V lookup: CDR1 SQVTM, CDR2 ANQGSEA. CDR3 coding DNA: TGCAGCGTTGAAGAAGAAGAGCAGTACTTC. This codes for CSVEEEEQYF.

J is TRBJ2-3 and V is TRBV4-2; 12 bases line up with TRBD2. There are 18 residues in the CDR3. The germline V gene has CDR1 LGHNA and CDR2 YNFKEQ. V gave up 3 bases and J gave up 0 bases; unmatched junction bases: 7. The CDR3 loop reads CASSHDWTSGTSTDTQYF. For the CDR3, the DNA is TGTGCCAGCAGCCATGATTGGACTAGCGGGACGAGCACAGATACGCAGTATTTT.

This sequence joins TRBV4-1 and TRBJ2-1, with TRBD2 as a possible D gene (5 bases). The CDR3 sequence is 13 residues long. Germline V gene sequence: CDR1 MGHRA, CDR2 YSYEKL. The germline V and J ends were trimmed by 1 base and 8 bases, with 9 bases remaining between them. The CDR3 DNA reads TGCGCCAGCAGCCAAGTGCGACTATATGAGCAGTTCTTC. This encodes CASSQVRLYEQFF.

V and J are TRBV28 and TRBJ2-7; 8 bases are shared with TRBD1. The V segment lost 5 bases and the J segment 3 bases; nucleotides outside the gene matches: 15. Germline CDR1 reads MDHEN; CDR2 reads SYDVKM. This CDR3 is 17 amino acids long. This CDR3 reads CASSLHLQTGDLYEQYF. For the CDR3, the DNA is TGTGCCAGCAGTCTACACCTCCAGACAGGGGACCTCTACGAGCAGTACTTC.

V gene TRBV29-1 combines with J gene TRBJ2-4; TRBD1 matches 8 bases. Germline CDR1 SQVTM, CDR2 ANQGSEA. Trimming took 5 bases from V and 1 from J; bases not matched to a gene: 4. The CDR3 length is 14 residues. This CDR3 reads CSVSTGDAKNIQYF. CDR3 DNA sequence: TGCAGCGTTTCGACAGGGGATGCCAAAAACATTCAGTACTTC.

The count of this clonotype is one. The gene calls are TRBV28 and TRBJ2-3, with 7 bases lining up with TRBD2. There are 13 residues in the CDR3. V lost 5 bases, J lost 4 bases, and 3 bases stayed unmatched. The germline gives CDR1 MDHEN, CDR2 SYDVKM. The CDR3 region is CASSGDYADTQYF. The CDR3 DNA is TGTGCCAGCAGTGGGGACTATGCAGATACGCAGTATTTT. Full variable domain (rest looked up from reference TRBV28 and TRBJ2-3): DVKVTQSSRYLVKRTGEKVFLECVQDMDHENMFWYRQDPGLGLRLIYFSYDVKMKEKGDIPEGYSVSREKKERFSLILESASTNQTSMYLCASSGDYADTQYFGPGTRLTVL.

The chain employs TRBV7-6 and TRBJ2-2, with a possible D match to TRBD2 (6 bases). Germline V gene sequence: CDR1 SGHVS, CDR2 FNYEAQ. The CDR3 has 16 amino acids. Trimming removed 5 bases from V and 1 base from J, with 14 bases in between. The CDR3 sequence is CASSQIAEENTGELFF. The CDR3 DNA is TGTGCCAGCAGCCAGATAGCGGAGGAGAACACCGGGGAGCTGTTTTTT. The entire variable domain, with the rest obtained from reference TRBV7-6 and TRBJ2-2, is as follows: GAGVSQSPRYKVTKRGQDVALRCDPISGHVSLYWYRQALGQGPEFLTYFNYEAQQDKSGLPNDRFSAERPEGSISTLTIQRTEQRDSAMYRCASSQIAEENTGELFFGEGSRLTVL.

The chain carries TRBV20-1 and TRBJ2-1, with D uncertain. In germline, CDR1 is DFQATT, CDR2 SNEGSKA (reference sequence). The CDR3 runs to 15 residues. V gave up 5 bases and J gave up 5 bases, with 19 bases separating them. CDR3 amino acids: CSAQIRETSDNEQFF. CDR3 bases: TGCAGTGCTCAAATACGCGAAACTTCCGACAATGAGCAGTTCTTC.

This chain links TRBV25-1 with TRBJ2-5; D is possibly TRBD1 or TRBD2 (5 bases each). The ends were cut back, 3 bases at V and 7 bases at J, with 9 bases in the middle. Germline V gene data show CDR1 as MGHDK and CDR2 as SYGVNS. The CDR3 consists of 12 residues. The DNA of the CDR3 is TGTGCCAGCAGTGATTCTGGGGGGACCCAGTACTTC. Its translation: CASSDSGGTQYF.

The V and J genes are TRBV27 and TRBJ2-7; 8 bases agree with TRBD1. CDR3 length: 13 residues. V dropped 2 bases and J dropped 7; count of bases not matched to a gene: 4. CDR1 is MNHEY and CDR2 is SMNVEV in the germline V gene (reference sequence). The CDR3, as DNA: TGTGCCAGCAGTTTACAGGGGGCGAAAGAGCAGTACTTC. The encoded protein is CASSLQGAKEQYF.

This clonotype showed up just once. One end of the junction varies from germline; a read error may be responsible. The rearrangement joins TRBV28 to TRBJ2-3; D is possibly TRBD1 or TRBD2 (5 bases each). The germline V gene has CDR1 MDHEN and CDR2 SYDVKM. CDR3 length: 16 residues. CDR3 region: CASSLSGTVVTDTQFF. The CDR3 nucleotides are TGTGCCAGCAGTTTATCCGGGACGGTCGTCACAGATACGCAGTTTTTT.

The V call is TRBV27, the J call TRBJ2-1; 8 bases are shared with TRBD2. Per germline, CDR1 MNHEY and CDR2 SMNVEV (reference sequence). V was pared by 6 bases and J by 3 bases, with 7 bases of the junction left unmatched. The CDR3 is made up of 15 amino acids. CDR3 DNA: TGTGCCAGCAGACCGGGACTAGATCGCTACAATGAGCAGTTCTTC. Translation: CASRPGLDRYNEQFF.

This clonotype occurred a few times. The chain recombines TRBV7-4 with TRBJ1-1; 9 nucleotides line up with TRBD1. CDR1 is SGHVT and CDR2 is SQSDAQ in the germline V gene. The CDR3 runs to 17 residues. The ends lost 6 bases at V and 3 bases at J; junction bases unmatched: 14. The CDR3 DNA follows: TGTGCCAGCAGATCTGGACAGGGGCTATGGATGGACACTGAAGCTTTCTTT. It specifies CASRSGQGLWMDTEAFF.

The rearrangement joins TRBV2 to TRBJ1-1; maybe TRBD1 (5 bases). The CDR3 has 14 residues. Trimming removed 3 bases at V and 1 base at J, with 9 bases between. The germline V gene has CDR1 SNHLY and CDR2 FYNNEI. The CDR3 region has the DNA TGTGCCAGCAGTGATCTGGGGGAGAACACTGAAGCTTTCTTT. It is translated as CASSDLGENTEAFF.

The chain uses TRBV28 and TRBJ2-6; no clear D gene. From germline, CDR1 is MDHEN and CDR2 SYDVKM. Trimming left V 3 bases short and J 0 bases short, with 9 bases between. The length of the CDR3 is 16 residues. Written as DNA, the CDR3 is TGTGCCAGCAGTTTCTGGACCGGCTCTGGGGCCAACGTCCTGACTTTC. Amino acid sequence: CASSFWTGSGANVLTF.

The rearrangement uses TRBV4-1 and TRBJ1-1; the D is unclear. Per the germline V gene, CDR1 is MGHRA and CDR2 is YSYEKL. CDR3 length: 17 amino acids. Trimming took off 3 bases at V and 1 base at J, with 18 bases between the two ends. This CDR3 is CASSQDLSKKGNTEAFF. The CDR3 DNA sequence: TGCGCCAGCAGCCAGGACCTATCAAAGAAGGGGAACACTGAAGCTTTCTTT.

This sequence joins TRBV7-9 and TRBJ1-1; D is unclear. CDR1 SEHNR and CDR2 FQNEAQ come from the germline V gene (reference sequence). Trimming pared 5 bases from V and 4 bases from J, leaving 8 bases between. The CDR3 covers 12 residues. CDR3: CASSPGSTEAFF. CDR3 sequence (DNA): TGTGCCAGCAGCCCCGGTTCCACTGAAGCTTTCTTT.

This chain uses TRBV20-1 with TRBJ2-3, with 12 bases matching TRBD2. CDR3 size: 18 residues. Trimming removed 0 bases from V and 6 bases from J; junction bases left unmatched: 13. Germline CDR1 and CDR2: DFQATT and SNEGSKA (reference sequence). The DNA for the CDR3 is TGCAGTGCTAGAGATCGCCGACTAGCGGGAGTCGCGGGGGATACGCAGTATTTT. Translation gives CSARDRRLAGVAGDTQYF.

The chain employs TRBV24-1 and TRBJ1-5, with TRBD1 matching over 7 bases. This CDR3 contains 14 residues. Germline values: CDR1 KGHDR, CDR2 SFDVKD. Trimming cost V 9 bases and J 5 bases; bases outside gene matches: 9. The CDR3 nucleotides are TGTGCCACCGGAACAGGGGACCCTTATCAGCCCCAGCATTTT. Amino acids: CATGTGDPYQPQHF.